This T cell receptor beta chain derives from a study of T cells after yellow fever vaccination. Study details: Fractions low in cell number were prepared with SMART-Seq v4 Ultra Low Input.

The CDR3 runs to 13 residues. Trimming removed 7 bases at V and 5 bases at J, with 10 bases between. CDR1 and CDR2 (germline): SGHKS, YYEKEE (reference sequence). This clonotype was counted between two and nine times. A single record per CDR3 protein comes from TCRdb applying MiXCR to the 5' RACE reads. In the table there are a few hundred thousand distinct CDR3 sequences, 9.5% to 13% of which are singletons. V is TRBV5-5 and J is TRBJ1-6; no definite D call. The receptor was isolated from a man aged 18 to 30 who received the YFV17D yellow fever vaccine. The sequencing used PBMCs, collected on the day of the first yellow fever vaccination. The CDR3 bases are TGTGCCAGCGCCCTGGAGCATAATTCACCCCTCCACTTT. Translated: CASALEHNSPLHF.